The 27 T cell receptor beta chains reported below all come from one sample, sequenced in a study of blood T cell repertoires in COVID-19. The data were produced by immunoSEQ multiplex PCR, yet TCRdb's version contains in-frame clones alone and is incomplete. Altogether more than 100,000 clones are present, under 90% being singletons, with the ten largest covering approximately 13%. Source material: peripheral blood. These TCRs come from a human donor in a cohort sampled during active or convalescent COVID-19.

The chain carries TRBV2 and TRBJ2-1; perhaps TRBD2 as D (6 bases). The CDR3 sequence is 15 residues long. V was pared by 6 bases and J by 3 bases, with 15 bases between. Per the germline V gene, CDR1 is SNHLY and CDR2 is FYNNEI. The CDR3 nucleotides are TGTGCCAGCAGGGGCGGGACTTACAACTACAATGAGCAGTTCTTC. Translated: CASRGGTYNYNEQFF.

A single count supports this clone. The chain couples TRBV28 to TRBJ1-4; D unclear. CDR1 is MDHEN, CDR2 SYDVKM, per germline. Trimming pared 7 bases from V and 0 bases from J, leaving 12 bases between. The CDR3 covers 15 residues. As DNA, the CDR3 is TGTGCCAGCATCCCCTCAGTTGCAACTAATGAAAAACTGTTTTTT. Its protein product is CASIPSVATNEKLFF.

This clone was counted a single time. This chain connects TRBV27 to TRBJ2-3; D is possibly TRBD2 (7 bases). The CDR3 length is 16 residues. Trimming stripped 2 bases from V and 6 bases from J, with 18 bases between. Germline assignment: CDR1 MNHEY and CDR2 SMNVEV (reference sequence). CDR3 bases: TGTGCCAGCAGTTTACCCTTGGGGGGGGGCGATGATACGCAGTATTTT. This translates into CASSLPLGGGDDTQYF.

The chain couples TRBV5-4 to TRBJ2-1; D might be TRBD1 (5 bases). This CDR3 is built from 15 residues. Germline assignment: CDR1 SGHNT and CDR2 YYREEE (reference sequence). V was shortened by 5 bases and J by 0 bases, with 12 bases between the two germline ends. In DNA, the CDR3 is TGTGCCAGCAGTCCCCTTACAGGCTCCTACAATGAGCAGTTCTTC. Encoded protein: CASSPLTGSYNEQFF.

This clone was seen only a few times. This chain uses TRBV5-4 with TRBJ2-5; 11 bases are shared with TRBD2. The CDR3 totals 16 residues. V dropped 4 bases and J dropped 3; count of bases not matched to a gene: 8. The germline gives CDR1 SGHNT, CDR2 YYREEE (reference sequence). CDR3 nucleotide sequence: TGTGCCAGCAGCCTCCAACTAGCGGGAGCTAAAGAGACCCAGTACTTC. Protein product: CASSLQLAGAKETQYF.

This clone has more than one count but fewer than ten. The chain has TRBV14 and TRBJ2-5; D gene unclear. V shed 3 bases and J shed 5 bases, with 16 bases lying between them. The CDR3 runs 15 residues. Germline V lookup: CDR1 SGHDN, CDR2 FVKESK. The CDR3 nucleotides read TGTGCCAGCAGCCAGAGGTCTCAGCCGTGGGAGACCCAGTACTTC. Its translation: CASSQRSQPWETQYF.

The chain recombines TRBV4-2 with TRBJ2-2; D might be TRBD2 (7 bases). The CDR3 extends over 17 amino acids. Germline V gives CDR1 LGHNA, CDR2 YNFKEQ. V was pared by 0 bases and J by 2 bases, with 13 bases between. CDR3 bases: TGTGCCAGCAGCCAAGATTCCGGGGGGCCTAACACCGGGGAGCTGTTTTTT. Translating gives CASSQDSGGPNTGELFF.

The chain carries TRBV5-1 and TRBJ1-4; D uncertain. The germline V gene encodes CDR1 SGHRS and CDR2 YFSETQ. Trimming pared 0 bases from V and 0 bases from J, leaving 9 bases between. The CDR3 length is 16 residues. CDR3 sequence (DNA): TGCGCCAGCAGCTTGGACAGAGTTGCAACTAATGAAAAACTGTTTTTT. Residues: CASSLDRVATNEKLFF.

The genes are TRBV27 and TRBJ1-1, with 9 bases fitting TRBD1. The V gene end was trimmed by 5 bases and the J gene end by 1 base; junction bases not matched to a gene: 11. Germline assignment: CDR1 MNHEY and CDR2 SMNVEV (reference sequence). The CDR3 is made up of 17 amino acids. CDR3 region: CASSPWGQGKGNTEAFF. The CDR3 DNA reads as TGTGCCAGCAGTCCGTGGGGACAGGGAAAAGGGAACACTGAAGCTTTCTTT.

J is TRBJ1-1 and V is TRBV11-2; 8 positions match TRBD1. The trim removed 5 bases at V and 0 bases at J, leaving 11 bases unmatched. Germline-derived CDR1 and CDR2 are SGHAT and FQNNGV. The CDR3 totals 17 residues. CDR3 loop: CASSPWTGSMVNTEAFF. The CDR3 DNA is TGTGCCAGCAGCCCGTGGACAGGGTCTATGGTGAACACTGAAGCTTTCTTT.

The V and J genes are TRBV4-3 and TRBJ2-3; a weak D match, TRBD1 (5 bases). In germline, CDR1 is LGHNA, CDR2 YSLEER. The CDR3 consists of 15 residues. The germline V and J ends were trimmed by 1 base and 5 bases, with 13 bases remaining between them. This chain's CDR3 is CASSQGQRGQDTQYF. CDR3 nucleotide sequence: TGCGCCAGCAGCCAAGGACAGAGAGGTCAAGATACGCAGTATTTT.

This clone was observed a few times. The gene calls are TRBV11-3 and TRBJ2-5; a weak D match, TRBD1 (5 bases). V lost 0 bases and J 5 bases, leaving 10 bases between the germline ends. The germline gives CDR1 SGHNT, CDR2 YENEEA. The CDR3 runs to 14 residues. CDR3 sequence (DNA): TGTGCCAGCAGCTTAGAGAGGCAGGGTGAGACCCAGTACTTC. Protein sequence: CASSLERQGETQYF.

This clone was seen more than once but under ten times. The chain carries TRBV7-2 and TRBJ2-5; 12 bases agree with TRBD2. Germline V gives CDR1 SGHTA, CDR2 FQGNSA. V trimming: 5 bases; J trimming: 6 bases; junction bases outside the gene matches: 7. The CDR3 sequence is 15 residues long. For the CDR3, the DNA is TGTGCCAGCAGCACTTCTAGCGGGGGGGCTCAGACCCAGTACTTC. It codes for CASSTSSGGAQTQYF.

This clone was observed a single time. CDR3 loop: CASSPRGTGTLNTEAFF. For the CDR3, the DNA is TGTGCCAGCTCACCGCGCGGGACAGGGACCCTGAACACTGAAGCTTTCTTT. The J gene is TRBJ1-1, the V gene TRBV18; 9 bases map to TRBD1. The V and J ends lost 3 bases and 0 bases, in that order; junction bases with no gene match: 8. The germline V gene has CDR1 KGHSH and CDR2 LQKENI. The CDR3 covers 17 residues.

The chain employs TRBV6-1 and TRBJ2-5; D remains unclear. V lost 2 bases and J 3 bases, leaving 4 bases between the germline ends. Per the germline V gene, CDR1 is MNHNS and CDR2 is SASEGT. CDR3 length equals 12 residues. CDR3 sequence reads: CASSELEETQYF. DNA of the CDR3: TGTGCCAGCAGTGAACTCGAAGAGACCCAGTACTTC.

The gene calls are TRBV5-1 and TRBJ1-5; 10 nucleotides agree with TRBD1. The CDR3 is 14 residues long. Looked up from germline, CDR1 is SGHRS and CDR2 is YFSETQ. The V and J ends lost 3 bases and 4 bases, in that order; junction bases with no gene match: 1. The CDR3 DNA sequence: TGCGCCAGCAGCTGGACAGGGGGGAATCAGCCCCAGCATTTT. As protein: CASSWTGGNQPQHF.

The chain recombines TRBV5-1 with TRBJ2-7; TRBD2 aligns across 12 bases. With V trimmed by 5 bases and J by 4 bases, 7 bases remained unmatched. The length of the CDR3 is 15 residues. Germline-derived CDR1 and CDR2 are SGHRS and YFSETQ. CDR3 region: CASSYLAGGSYEQYF. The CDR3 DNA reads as TGCGCCAGCAGTTACCTAGCGGGGGGGAGTTACGAGCAGTACTTC.

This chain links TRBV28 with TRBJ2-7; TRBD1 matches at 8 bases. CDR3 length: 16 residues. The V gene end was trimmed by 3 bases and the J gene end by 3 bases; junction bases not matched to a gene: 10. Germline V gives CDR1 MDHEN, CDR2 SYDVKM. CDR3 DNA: TGTGCCAGCAGTTTGGGGACAGACAGGGGAGACTACGAGCAGTACTTC. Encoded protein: CASSLGTDRGDYEQYF.

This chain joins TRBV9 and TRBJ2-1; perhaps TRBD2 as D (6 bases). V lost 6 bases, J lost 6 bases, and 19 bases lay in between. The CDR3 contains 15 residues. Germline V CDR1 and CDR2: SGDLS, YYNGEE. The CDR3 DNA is TGTGCCAGCACCGCCTCGGGACTCCCTACCAATGAGCAGTTCTTC. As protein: CASTASGLPTNEQFF.

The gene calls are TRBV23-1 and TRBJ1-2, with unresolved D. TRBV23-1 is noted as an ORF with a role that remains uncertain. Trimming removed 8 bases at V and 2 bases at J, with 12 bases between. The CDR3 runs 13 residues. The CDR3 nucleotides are TGCGCCAGCCTCCAGGAGGGAAACTATGGCTACACCTTC. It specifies CASLQEGNYGYTF.

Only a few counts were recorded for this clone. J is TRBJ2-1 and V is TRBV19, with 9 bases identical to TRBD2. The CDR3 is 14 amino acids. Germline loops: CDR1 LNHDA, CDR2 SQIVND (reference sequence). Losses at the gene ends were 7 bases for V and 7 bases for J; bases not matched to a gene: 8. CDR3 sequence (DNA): TGTGCCAGTACCTCCGGGACTAGCCGTAATGAGCAGTTCTTC. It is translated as CASTSGTSRNEQFF.

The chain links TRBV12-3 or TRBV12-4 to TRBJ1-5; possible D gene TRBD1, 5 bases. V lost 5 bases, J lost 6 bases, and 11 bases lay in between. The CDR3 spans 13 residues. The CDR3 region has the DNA TGTGCCAGCAGTCCCTGGAGGGGTCAGCCCCAGCATTTT. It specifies CASSPWRGQPQHF.

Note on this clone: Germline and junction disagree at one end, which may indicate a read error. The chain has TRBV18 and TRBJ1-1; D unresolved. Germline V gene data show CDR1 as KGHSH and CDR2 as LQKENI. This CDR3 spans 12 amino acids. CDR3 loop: CASSPSYTEAFF. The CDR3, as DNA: TGTGCCAGCTCACCGTCTTACACCGAAGCTTTCTTT. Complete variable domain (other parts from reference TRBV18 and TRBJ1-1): NAGVMQNPRHLVRRRGQEARLRCSPMKGHSHVYWYRQLPEEGLKFMVYLQKENIIDESGMPKERFSAEFPKEGPSILRIQQVVRGDSAAYFCASSPSYTEAFFGQGTRLTVV.

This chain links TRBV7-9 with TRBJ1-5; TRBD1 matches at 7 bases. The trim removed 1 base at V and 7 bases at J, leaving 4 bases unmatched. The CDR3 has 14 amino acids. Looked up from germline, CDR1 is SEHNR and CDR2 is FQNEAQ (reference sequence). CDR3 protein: CASSLGTGPQPQHF. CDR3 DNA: TGTGCCAGCAGCTTAGGGACAGGTCCCCAGCCCCAGCATTTT.

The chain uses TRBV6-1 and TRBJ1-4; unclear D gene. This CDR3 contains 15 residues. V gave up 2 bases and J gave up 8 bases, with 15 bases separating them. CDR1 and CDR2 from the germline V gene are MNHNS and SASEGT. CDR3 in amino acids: CASSERSGYSEKLFF. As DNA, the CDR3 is TGTGCCAGCAGTGAAAGGTCGGGGTACAGCGAAAAACTGTTTTTT.

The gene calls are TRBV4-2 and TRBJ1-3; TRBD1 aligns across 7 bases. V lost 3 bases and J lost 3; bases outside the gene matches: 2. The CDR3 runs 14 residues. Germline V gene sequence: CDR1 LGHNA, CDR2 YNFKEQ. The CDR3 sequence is CASSQTGYGNTIYF. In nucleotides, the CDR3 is TGTGCCAGCAGCCAGACAGGGTATGGAAACACCATATATTTT.

CDR3 sequence: CATSGQTGTYGYTF. The CDR3 region has the DNA TGTGCCACCAGCGGTCAGACAGGGACCTATGGCTACACCTTC. The chain is built from TRBV15 and TRBJ1-2; 7 bases map to TRBD1. The CDR3 is made up of 14 amino acids. The V and J ends lost 5 bases and 4 bases, in that order; junction bases with no gene match: 7. From germline, CDR1 is LNHNV and CDR2 YYDKDF (reference sequence).